This TCR beta chain was recovered during a study of response to subunit inactivated influenza vaccine. This CDR3 spans 12 amino acids. Trimming pared 2 bases from V and 3 bases from J, leaving 8 bases between. Germline CDR1 GTSNPN, CDR2 SVGIG (reference sequence). TCRdb analysed the RT-PCR reads with MiXCR anew, one entry per CDR3 protein. The data contain roughly 570,000 distinct CDR3 sequences, 10% to 15% of them seen just once; the ten biggest clones take up about an eighth. This chain connects TRBV30 to TRBJ2-7; D gene ambiguous. Here the sequenced sample was PBMCs from blood, taken roughly 6 weeks after vaccination. This sequence originates from a man between 50 and 59 years old who received an inactivated influenza vaccine. CDR3 amino acids: CAWSPTRYEQYF. The DNA for the CDR3 is TGTGCCTGGAGTCCTACCCGCTACGAGCAGTACTTC.